The sequence of this T cell receptor beta chain was determined in a study of cytotoxic CD8 clonotypes in ibrutinib-treated CLL. Study in general: Response was recorded as partial in approximately 24 patients and complete in 2; at median around 68 months, around 14 remained remitted and around 12 had progressed.

TCRdb's table, derived via immunoSEQ multiplex PCR, lists solely in-frame clones and lacks some. The data hold around 250,000 clones, with 70% observed a single time. Concerning this clone itself: Compared with germline, one end of the junction differs, possibly owing to a read error.

This TCR derives from a human donor with chronic lymphocytic leukemia. The sample here was PBMCs, taken after 24 months of ibrutinib treatment.

The CDR3 DNA reads as TGTGCTAGCAGCTTAGGGGGACTAGCGGGAGAAGAGACCCAGTACTTC. Protein sequence: CASSLGGLAGEETQYF. The chain recombines TRBV7-7 with TRBJ2-5; 14 nucleotides agree with TRBD2. Per the germline V gene, CDR1 is SSHAT and CDR2 is FNYEAQ (reference sequence). This CDR3 has 16 amino acids.